The rows below give T cell receptor beta chains drawn from one sample of a study of blood T cell repertoires in COVID-19. Some clones are missing from TCRdb's copy, which holds only in-frame ones; the method was immunoSEQ multiplex PCR. Of about 200,000 clones in the sample, 70% to 90% were seen once. Sequences were obtained from peripheral blood. These receptors all stem from a man aged 55-75 years with acute or convalescent COVID-19. CDR3s include the opening cysteine and the closing phenylalanine or tryptophan. The order of the fields is V gene, clone size, CDR3 protein. For some rows the clone size is stated as once, few or many, or as a class when expanded; others skip it.

v_call: TRBV20-1
clone_size: -
cdr3_aa: CSPGGNYGYTF

v_call: TRBV5-4
clone_size: -
cdr3_aa: CASSFPGTGGPYEQYF

v_call: TRBV3-1/TRBV3-2
clone_size: -
cdr3_aa: CASSQGGGENTGELFF

v_call: TRBV27
clone_size: -
cdr3_aa: CASSLLLTSGGASDTQYF

v_call: TRBV7-9
clone_size: -
cdr3_aa: CASSPDGRTGDGYTF

v_call: TRBV7-2
clone_size: -
cdr3_aa: CASSPGQGAVQYF

v_call: TRBV29-1
clone_size: -
cdr3_aa: CSVVGAQGTNEKLFF

v_call: TRBV18
clone_size: -
cdr3_aa: CASSRPGQSAEAFF

v_call: TRBV27
clone_size: -
cdr3_aa: CASSSGQVISGANVLTF

v_call: TRBV3-1/TRBV3-2
clone_size: -
cdr3_aa: CASSQGTQTEAFF

v_call: TRBV15
clone_size: -
cdr3_aa: CATSRDTGFYGYTF

v_call: TRBV28
clone_size: -
cdr3_aa: CASSSADRRRRNTDTQYF

v_call: TRBV29-1
clone_size: -
cdr3_aa: CSVTRGGAGETQYF

v_call: TRBV19
clone_size: once
cdr3_aa: CASSTPRGLNFYGYTF

v_call: TRBV28
clone_size: -
cdr3_aa: CASSTHKNYGYTF

v_call: TRBV6-5
clone_size: -
cdr3_aa: CATIPRGANQPQHF

v_call: TRBV5-6
clone_size: -
cdr3_aa: CASSLGGQGIYEQYF

v_call: TRBV27
clone_size: -
cdr3_aa: CASSLLGQGNTEAFF

v_call: TRBV5-6
clone_size: -
cdr3_aa: CASSLAQGAQETQYF

v_call: TRBV19
clone_size: -
cdr3_aa: CASSSLAGSVDTQYF

v_call: TRBV4-3
clone_size: -
cdr3_aa: CASSQDQRENIQYF

v_call: TRBV7-6
clone_size: once
cdr3_aa: CASSLVSGGRSYNEQFF

v_call: TRBV6-5
clone_size: -
cdr3_aa: CATGQGAYGYTF

v_call: TRBV18
clone_size: few
cdr3_aa: CASSSPAGGNSPLHF

v_call: TRBV19
clone_size: -
cdr3_aa: CASSSPGTLSYEQYF

v_call: TRBV18
clone_size: -
cdr3_aa: CASSLTHRGSANEKLFF

v_call: TRBV6-6
clone_size: -
cdr3_aa: CASSERPGQPYGYTF

v_call: TRBV10-3
clone_size: -
cdr3_aa: CAISQGARAGANVLTF

v_call: TRBV11-2
clone_size: -
cdr3_aa: CASSLDRAGEAFF

v_call: TRBV5-8
clone_size: -
cdr3_aa: CASSSFTLGQYGYTF

v_call: TRBV27
clone_size: many
cdr3_aa: CASSLRGSSYNEQFF

v_call: TRBV2
clone_size: -
cdr3_aa: CASSDRVIYNEQFF

v_call: TRBV19
clone_size: few
cdr3_aa: CASSRQGPINQPQHF

v_call: TRBV19
clone_size: -
cdr3_aa: CASSRGDRGLNQPQHF

v_call: TRBV12-3/TRBV12-4
clone_size: -
cdr3_aa: CASSSGTSDEQFF

v_call: TRBV28
clone_size: -
cdr3_aa: CASSRGAFMEEKLFF

v_call: TRBV25-1
clone_size: -
cdr3_aa: CASRGTATSLSGNTIYF

v_call: TRBV3-1/TRBV3-2
clone_size: -
cdr3_aa: CASSPIRQGRGYEQYF